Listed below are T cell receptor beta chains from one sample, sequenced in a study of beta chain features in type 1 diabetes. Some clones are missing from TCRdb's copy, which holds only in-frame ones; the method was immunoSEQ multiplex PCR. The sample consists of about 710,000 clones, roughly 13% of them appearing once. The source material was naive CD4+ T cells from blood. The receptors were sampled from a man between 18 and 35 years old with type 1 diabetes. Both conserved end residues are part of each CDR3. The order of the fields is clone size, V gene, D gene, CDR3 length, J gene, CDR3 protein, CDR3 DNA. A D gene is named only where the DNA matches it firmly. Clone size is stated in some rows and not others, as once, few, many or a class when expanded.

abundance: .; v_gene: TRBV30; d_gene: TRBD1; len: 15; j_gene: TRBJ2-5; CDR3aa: CAWSPLQGAAETQYF; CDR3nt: TGTGCCTGGAGTCCGTTACAGGGGGCGGCGGAGACCCAGTACTTC
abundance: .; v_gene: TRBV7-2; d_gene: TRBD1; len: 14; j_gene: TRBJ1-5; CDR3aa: CASSSRGQSQPQHF; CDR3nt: TGTGCCAGCAGCTCCAGGGGGCAGAGTCAGCCCCAGCATTTT
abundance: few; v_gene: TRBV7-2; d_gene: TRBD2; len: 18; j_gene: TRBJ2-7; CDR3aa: CASSLRLAGGYSSYEQYF; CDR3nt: TGTGCCAGCAGCTTAAGGCTAGCGGGGGGGTATAGCTCCTACGAGCAGTACTTC
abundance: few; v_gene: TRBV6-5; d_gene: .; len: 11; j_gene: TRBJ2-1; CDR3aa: CASSHNNEQFF; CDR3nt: TGTGCCAGCAGTCATAACAATGAGCAGTTCTTC
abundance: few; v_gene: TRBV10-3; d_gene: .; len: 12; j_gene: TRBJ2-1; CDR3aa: CATGALMRGQFF; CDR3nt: TGTGCCACCGGGGCCCTCATGCGGGGGCAGTTCTTC
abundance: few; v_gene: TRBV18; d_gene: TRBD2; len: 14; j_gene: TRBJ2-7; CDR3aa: CASSQGLDSYEQYF; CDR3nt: TGTGCCAGCTCACAAGGACTAGATTCCTACGAGCAGTACTTC
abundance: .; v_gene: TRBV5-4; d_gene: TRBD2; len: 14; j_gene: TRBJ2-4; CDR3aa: CASSRSGAENIQYF; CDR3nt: TGTGCCAGCAGCAGAAGCGGGGCAGAAAACATTCAGTACTTC
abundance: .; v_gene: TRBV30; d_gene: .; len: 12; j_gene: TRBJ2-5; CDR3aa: CAWSESQETQYF; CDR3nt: TGTGCCTGGAGTGAGTCCCAAGAGACCCAGTACTTC
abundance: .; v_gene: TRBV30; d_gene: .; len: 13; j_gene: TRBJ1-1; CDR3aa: CAWSSRVLTEAFF; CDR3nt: TGTGCCTGGAGTAGCCGGGTTCTGACTGAAGCTTTCTTT
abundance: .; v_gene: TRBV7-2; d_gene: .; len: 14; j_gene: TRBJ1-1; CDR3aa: CASSPQGPNTEAFF; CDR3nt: TGTGCCAGCAGCCCCCAGGGGCCGAACACTGAAGCTTTCTTT
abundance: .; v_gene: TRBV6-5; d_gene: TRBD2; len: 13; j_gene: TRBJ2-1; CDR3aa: CASSSPPREGQFF; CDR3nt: TGTGCCAGCAGTTCCCCCCCCCGGGAGGGACAGTTCTTC
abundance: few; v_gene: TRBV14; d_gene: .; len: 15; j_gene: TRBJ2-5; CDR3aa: CASSQDDGAQETQYF; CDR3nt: TGTGCCAGCAGCCAAGATGACGGTGCTCAAGAGACCCAGTACTTC
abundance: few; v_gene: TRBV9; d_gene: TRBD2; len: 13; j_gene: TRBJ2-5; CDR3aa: CASSAGTRETQYF; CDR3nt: TGTGCCAGCAGCGCCGGGACTAGAGAGACCCAGTACTTC
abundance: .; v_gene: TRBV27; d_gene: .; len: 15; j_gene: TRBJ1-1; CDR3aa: CASSLNRVSNTEAFF; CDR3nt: TGTGCCAGCAGTTTAAACAGGGTGTCTAACACTGAAGCTTTCTTT
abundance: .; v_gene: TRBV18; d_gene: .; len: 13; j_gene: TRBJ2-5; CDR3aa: CASSGLLQETQYF; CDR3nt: TGTGCCAGCTCAGGACTGCTACAAGAGACCCAGTACTTC
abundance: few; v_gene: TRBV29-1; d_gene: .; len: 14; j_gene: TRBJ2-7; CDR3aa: CSVSKGGSLYEQYF; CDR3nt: TGCAGCGTTTCCAAGGGGGGTAGCCTCTACGAGCAGTACTTC
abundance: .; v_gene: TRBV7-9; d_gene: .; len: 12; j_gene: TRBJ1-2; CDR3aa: CASSPPGGGYTF; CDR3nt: TGTGCCAGCAGCCCCCCGGGGGGCGGCTACACCTTC
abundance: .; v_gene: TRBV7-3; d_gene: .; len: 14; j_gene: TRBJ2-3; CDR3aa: CASSFGGSTDTQYF; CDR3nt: TGTGCCAGCAGCTTTGGGGGAAGCACAGATACGCAGTATTTT
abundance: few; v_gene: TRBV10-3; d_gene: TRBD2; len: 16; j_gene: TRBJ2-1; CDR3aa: CAISASSGSSYNEQFF; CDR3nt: TGTGCCATCAGTGCCTCTAGCGGGAGCTCCTACAATGAGCAGTTCTTC
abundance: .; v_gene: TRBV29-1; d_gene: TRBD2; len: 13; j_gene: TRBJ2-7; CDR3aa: CSIGTSGNYEQYF; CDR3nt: TGCAGCATTGGGACTAGCGGGAACTACGAGCAGTACTTC
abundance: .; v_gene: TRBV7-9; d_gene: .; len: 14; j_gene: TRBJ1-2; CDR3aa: CASSSVGVDYGYTF; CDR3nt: TGTGCCAGCAGTTCGGTGGGAGTGGACTATGGCTACACCTTC
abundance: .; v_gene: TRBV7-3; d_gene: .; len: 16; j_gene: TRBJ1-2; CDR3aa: CASSGTEEDGAYGYTF; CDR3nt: TGTGCCAGCAGCGGAACCGAGGAAGACGGAGCCTATGGCTACACCTTC
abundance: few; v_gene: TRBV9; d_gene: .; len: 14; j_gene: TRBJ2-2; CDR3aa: CASSVRQHTGELFF; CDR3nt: TGTGCCAGCAGCGTTAGGCAACACACCGGGGAGCTGTTTTTT
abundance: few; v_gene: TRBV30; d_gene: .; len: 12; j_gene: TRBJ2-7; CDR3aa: CAWSAQGYEQYF; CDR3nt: TGTGCCTGGAGTGCTCAGGGGTACGAGCAGTACTTC
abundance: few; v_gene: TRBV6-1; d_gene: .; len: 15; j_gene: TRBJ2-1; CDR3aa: CASSDTRSVYNEQFF; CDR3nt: TGTGCCAGCAGTGATACCCGATCCGTCTACAATGAGCAGTTCTTC
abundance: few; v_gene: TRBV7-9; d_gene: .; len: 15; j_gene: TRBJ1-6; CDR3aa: CASGQSTGFGSPLHF; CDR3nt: TGTGCCAGCGGCCAATCCACAGGGTTCGGTTCACCCCTCCACTTT